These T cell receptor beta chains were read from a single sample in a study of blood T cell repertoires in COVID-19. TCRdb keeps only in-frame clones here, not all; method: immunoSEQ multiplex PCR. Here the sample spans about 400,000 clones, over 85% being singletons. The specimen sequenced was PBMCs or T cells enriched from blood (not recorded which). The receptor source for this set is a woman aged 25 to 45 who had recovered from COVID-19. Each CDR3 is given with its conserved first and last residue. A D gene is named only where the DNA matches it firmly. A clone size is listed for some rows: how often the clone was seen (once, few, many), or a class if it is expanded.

cdr3_aa: CASSRLIGDQPQHF
cdr3_nt: TGTGCCAGTAGCCGTTTAATAGGGGATCAGCCCCAGCATTTT
d_call: .
j_call: TRBJ1-5
v_call: TRBV19
clone_size: once

cdr3_aa: CASSLIGRDGYNQPQHF
cdr3_nt: TGTGCCAGCAGTTTAATTGGGAGGGATGGATACAATCAGCCCCAGCATTTT
d_call: .
j_call: TRBJ1-5
v_call: TRBV27
clone_size: once

cdr3_aa: CASSETNSYEQYF
cdr3_nt: TGTGCCAGCAGTGAAACTAACTCCTACGAGCAGTACTTC
d_call: .
j_call: TRBJ2-7
v_call: TRBV6-1
clone_size: .

cdr3_aa: CASSTIKGENTEAFF
cdr3_nt: TGTGCCAGCAGCACAATCAAGGGGGAAAACACTGAAGCTTTCTTT
d_call: .
j_call: TRBJ1-1
v_call: TRBV13
clone_size: few

cdr3_aa: CASSKLDRVREQFF
cdr3_nt: TGTGCCAGCAGTAAACTGGACAGGGTCCGCGAGCAGTTCTTC
d_call: TRBD1
j_call: TRBJ2-1
v_call: TRBV6-5
clone_size: .

cdr3_aa: CASSQAVEDYGYTF
cdr3_nt: TGTGCCAGCAGCCAGGCCGTGGAGGACTATGGCTACACCTTC
d_call: .
j_call: TRBJ1-2
v_call: TRBV6-5
clone_size: .

cdr3_aa: CASSSLPTAGLLYNEQFF
cdr3_nt: TGTGCCAGCAGTTCCCTACCGACAGCGGGACTACTCTACAATGAGCAGTTCTTC
d_call: TRBD2
j_call: TRBJ2-1
v_call: TRBV28
clone_size: few

cdr3_aa: CASSSFPGTDRYGYTF
cdr3_nt: TGTGCCAGCAGCTCGTTCCCCGGGACAGATCGCTATGGCTACACCTTC
d_call: TRBD1
j_call: TRBJ1-2
v_call: TRBV7-3
clone_size: .

cdr3_aa: CASSPYTSGEAFF
cdr3_nt: TGTGCCAGCTCACCATATACGTCAGGTGAAGCTTTCTTT
d_call: .
j_call: TRBJ1-1
v_call: TRBV18
clone_size: .

cdr3_aa: CASSYPSGGSPLHF
cdr3_nt: TGTGCCAGCAGTTACCCCTCCGGCGGCTCACCCCTCCACTTT
d_call: .
j_call: TRBJ1-6
v_call: TRBV6-5
clone_size: .

cdr3_aa: CARRVSGGLAGGQETQYF
cdr3_nt: TGTGCCAGAAGGGTTTCTGGCGGACTAGCGGGAGGGCAAGAGACCCAGTACTTC
d_call: .
j_call: TRBJ2-5
v_call: TRBV21-1
clone_size: .

cdr3_aa: CASSVGGENSPLHF
cdr3_nt: TGTGCCAGCAGCGTAGGGGGCGAAAATTCACCCCTCCACTTT
d_call: .
j_call: TRBJ1-6
v_call: TRBV9
clone_size: .

cdr3_aa: CASSQLQLNSGNTIYF
cdr3_nt: TGTGCCAGCAGCCAACTACAGCTCAACTCTGGAAACACCATATATTTT
d_call: .
j_call: TRBJ1-3
v_call: TRBV14
clone_size: .

cdr3_aa: CAQFTGELFF
cdr3_nt: TGTGCCCAGTTCACCGGGGAGCTGTTTTTT
d_call: .
j_call: TRBJ2-2
v_call: TRBV30
clone_size: .

cdr3_aa: CASKNTGQGNTEAFF
cdr3_nt: TGTGCCAGCAAAAATACCGGCCAGGGTAACACTGAAGCTTTCTTT
d_call: .
j_call: TRBJ1-1
v_call: TRBV6-5
clone_size: .

cdr3_aa: CATGGSAYYEQYF
cdr3_nt: TGTGCCACCGGGGGTTCAGCCTACTACGAGCAGTACTTC
d_call: .
j_call: TRBJ2-7
v_call: TRBV6-5
clone_size: .

cdr3_aa: CASSLRTGMMNTEAFF
cdr3_nt: TGTGCCAGCAGTTTGCGGACAGGGATGATGAACACTGAAGCTTTCTTT
d_call: TRBD1
j_call: TRBJ1-1
v_call: TRBV27
clone_size: .

cdr3_aa: CASSLQTGWETQYF
cdr3_nt: TGCGCCAGCAGCCTCCAAACGGGATGGGAGACCCAGTACTTC
d_call: .
j_call: TRBJ2-5
v_call: TRBV5-1
clone_size: .

cdr3_aa: CASSLSPGFGNQPQHF
cdr3_nt: TGTGCCAGCAGTTTAAGTCCAGGGTTTGGCAATCAGCCCCAGCATTTT
d_call: .
j_call: TRBJ1-5
v_call: TRBV27
clone_size: .

cdr3_aa: CAIRDRVYGYTF
cdr3_nt: TGTGCCATCAGGGACAGGGTCTATGGCTACACCTTC
d_call: TRBD1
j_call: TRBJ1-2
v_call: TRBV10-3
clone_size: .

cdr3_aa: CASSNRDSGYTF
cdr3_nt: TGTGCCAGCTCCAACAGGGATTCGGGCTACACCTTC
d_call: .
j_call: TRBJ1-2
v_call: TRBV18
clone_size: .

cdr3_aa: CASSLGETSGGNYNEQFF
cdr3_nt: TGTGCCAGCAGCCTAGGGGAGACTAGCGGGGGGAACTACAATGAGCAGTTCTTC
d_call: TRBD2
j_call: TRBJ2-1
v_call: TRBV7-3
clone_size: .

cdr3_aa: CASSHRGLSSPLHF
cdr3_nt: TGTGCCAGCAGCCACAGGGGGCTAAGCTCACCCCTCCACTTT
d_call: TRBD1
j_call: TRBJ1-6
v_call: TRBV14
clone_size: once

cdr3_aa: CSVDTGYTDTQYF
cdr3_nt: TGCAGCGTTGATACAGGGTACACAGATACGCAGTATTTT
d_call: .
j_call: TRBJ2-3
v_call: TRBV29-1
clone_size: .

cdr3_aa: CASTPRQGIMKRVFF
cdr3_nt: TGTGCCAGCACCCCTAGACAGGGGATAATGAAACGGGTGTTTTTT
d_call: .
j_call: TRBJ1-4
v_call: TRBV21-1
clone_size: .

cdr3_aa: CASSQDSSGIQETQYF
cdr3_nt: TGTGCCAGCAGCCAAGATTCGTCGGGGATCCAAGAGACCCAGTACTTC
d_call: .
j_call: TRBJ2-5
v_call: TRBV4-2
clone_size: .

cdr3_aa: CASSQLTGQAQETQYF
cdr3_nt: TGTGCCAGCAGCCAACTTACAGGACAGGCCCAAGAGACCCAGTACTTC
d_call: TRBD1
j_call: TRBJ2-5
v_call: TRBV5-5
clone_size: .

cdr3_aa: CASSARSGGRVDTEAFF
cdr3_nt: TGCGCCAGCAGCGCGCGATCAGGGGGCCGGGTGGACACTGAAGCTTTCTTT
d_call: TRBD1
j_call: TRBJ1-1
v_call: TRBV5-1
clone_size: .

cdr3_aa: CASSLDTSSYEQYF
cdr3_nt: TGTGCCAGCAGCTTAGATACGAGCTCCTACGAGCAGTACTTC
d_call: .
j_call: TRBJ2-7
v_call: TRBV7-8
clone_size: .

cdr3_aa: CASSQFSGTYEQYF
cdr3_nt: TGCGCCAGCAGCCAATTCTCCGGGACCTACGAGCAGTACTTC
d_call: .
j_call: TRBJ2-7
v_call: TRBV4-1
clone_size: .

cdr3_aa: CASRGDNYNEQFF
cdr3_nt: TGTGCCAGCAGAGGGGACAATTACAATGAGCAGTTCTTC
d_call: .
j_call: TRBJ2-1
v_call: TRBV9
clone_size: once